These T cell receptor beta chains were read from a single sample in a study of T-cell reconstitution after alpha-beta-depleted transplantation in children. TCRdb reprocessed the PCR reads with MiXCR, giving one entry per CDR3 protein. Of 500,000 to 600,000 distinct CDR3 sequences listed, 32% are singletons. This specimen was PBMCs from the stem cell graft donor, taken from the stem cell graft. These TCRs come from a human donor who donated a stem cell graft to a child with aplastic anemia. The CDR3 runs from the conserved cysteine through the conserved F or W. A D gene is named only where the DNA matches it firmly. Clone size is stated in some rows and not others, as once, few, many or a class when expanded.

CDR3aa	CDR3nt	j_gene	abundance	d_gene	v_gene
CASSLVSSTDTQYF	TGTGCCAGCAGCTTGGTCAGTTCTACAGATACGCAGTATTTT	TRBJ2-3	few	-	TRBV5-6
CASSLAEGVTLYEQYF	TGTGCCAGCAGCTTGGCCGAGGGAGTCACCCTCTACGAGCAGTACTTC	TRBJ2-7	few	-	TRBV5-5
CSATIALGSNQPQHF	TGCAGTGCTACAATAGCCTTGGGTAGCAATCAGCCCCAGCATTTT	TRBJ1-5	-	-	TRBV20-1
CASTTGGSVPGELFF	TGTGCCAGCACCACAGGGGGATCGGTCCCCGGGGAGCTGTTTTTT	TRBJ2-2	few	TRBD1	TRBV28
CASSSRQNSNYGYTF	TGTGCCAGCAGCTCCCGACAGAATTCTAACTATGGCTACACCTTC	TRBJ1-2	few	-	TRBV7-2
CASSFGDTTEAFF	TGCGCCAGCAGCTTCGGGGATACGACTGAAGCTTTCTTT	TRBJ1-1	-	-	TRBV5-1
CASSYSGRVGGLNQPQHF	TGTGCCAGCAGTTACTCGGGCAGGGTGGGGGGCCTCAATCAGCCCCAGCATTTT	TRBJ1-5	-	-	TRBV6-2/TRBV6-3
CASSFGGRLYNEQFF	TGTGCCAGCAGTTTTGGCGGGAGGCTCTACAATGAGCAGTTCTTC	TRBJ2-1	-	TRBD2	TRBV12-3/TRBV12-4
CAISELGVAKNIQYF	TGTGCCATCAGTGAGTTGGGGGTAGCCAAAAACATTCAGTACTTC	TRBJ2-4	-	-	TRBV10-3
CAWRRQGLLGYTF	TGTGCCTGGCGGCGGCAGGGGTTGTTAGGCTACACCTTC	TRBJ1-2	-	-	TRBV30
CSVEDGGRGLDEQFF	TGCAGCGTTGAAGATGGGGGGAGAGGTTTGGATGAGCAGTTCTTC	TRBJ2-1	few	-	TRBV29-1
CASSLAGGPLEQFF	TGTGCCAGCAGCTTAGCGGGAGGGCCGCTTGAGCAGTTCTTC	TRBJ2-1	-	TRBD2	TRBV5-4
CASTPDYQRNTIYF	TGTGCCAGCACCCCGGACTATCAGCGAAACACCATATATTTT	TRBJ1-3	few	-	TRBV6-1
CASFPLGNHNEQFF	TGTGCCAGTTTCCCTTTAGGGAACCACAATGAGCAGTTCTTC	TRBJ2-1	-	-	TRBV27
CASSVDSGIDEQFF	TGTGCCAGCAGCGTAGACAGTGGGATCGATGAGCAGTTCTTC	TRBJ2-1	few	-	TRBV9
CASSPQGGGEKLFF	TGTGCCAGCAGCCCTCAGGGAGGCGGTGAAAAACTGTTTTTT	TRBJ1-4	-	-	TRBV12-3/TRBV12-4
CASSEVRNNQPQHF	TGTGCCAGCAGTGAAGTTCGGAACAATCAGCCCCAGCATTTT	TRBJ1-5	-	-	TRBV6-1
CSARVMNTEAFF	TGCAGTGCTAGGGTAATGAACACTGAAGCTTTCTTT	TRBJ1-1	many	-	TRBV20-1
CASRGTGRNEKLFF	TGTGCCAGCAGGGGGACAGGCCGCAATGAAAAACTGTTTTTT	TRBJ1-4	few	TRBD1	TRBV27
CASRRPQNTEAFF	TGCGCTAGCAGGCGTCCCCAGAACACTGAAGCTTTCTTT	TRBJ1-1	-	-	TRBV5-1
CASSELMGQYNSPLHF	TGTGCCAGCAGCGAATTAATGGGACAGTACAATTCACCCCTCCACTTT	TRBJ1-6	-	TRBD1	TRBV27
CASSTTRGGSSDTQYF	TGTGCCAGCAGCACTACGAGGGGCGGGAGCTCAGATACGCAGTATTTT	TRBJ2-3	-	TRBD2	TRBV7-9
CASNSGTGGSPLHF	TGCGCCTCCAATTCCGGGACAGGGGGTTCACCCCTCCACTTT	TRBJ1-6	-	TRBD1	TRBV5-1